Many counts were recorded for the clone carrying this T cell receptor beta chain. Antigen specificity is unknown. These data originate in a study of early T cells in non-severe SARS-CoV-2 infection. Study-wide context: With bulk RNA from unsorted whole blood as input, sequencing yielded unpaired chains. General study results and limits: There was a bias toward anti-spike CD8 responses in VDJdb matching, which missed private and CD4 specificities.

Individually, cDNA molecules had unique molecular identifiers attached to them. MiXCR was run by TCRdb on the 5' RACE reads, yielding one entry per CDR3 protein. The data contain around 67,000 distinct CDR3 sequences, more than 9.5% of them singletons. The ends were cut back, 4 bases at V and 6 bases at J, with 20 bases in the middle. The germline V gene has CDR1 MNHEY and CDR2 SVGEGT. This CDR3 has 16 amino acids. The input for sequencing was whole blood, taken at baseline. The source is an adult who was a healthcare worker with PCR-confirmed SARS-CoV-2 infection or an uninfected control (not recorded which). The genes are TRBV6-2 or TRBV6-3 and TRBJ2-3; either TRBD1 or TRBD2 may fit D (6 bases each). CDR3: CASSFLRDTGADTQYF. The CDR3 nucleotides read TGTGCCAGCAGTTTCCTCCGGGACACGGGGGCGGATACGCAGTATTTT.